This T cell receptor beta chain was recorded in a study of T cells after yellow fever vaccination. The CDR3 runs 12 residues. Per the germline V gene, CDR1 is MDHEN and CDR2 is SYDVKM. With 8 bases removed from V and 0 bases from J, the gap between germline ends came to 8 bases. TCRdb re-analysed the 5' RACE reads in MiXCR, keeping a single row per CDR3 protein. The sample consists of more than 300,000 distinct CDR3 sequences, 9.5% to 12% of them appearing once. The chain couples TRBV28 to TRBJ2-7; D ambiguous. The material was CD4+ T cells sorted from PBMCs, obtained 45 days after the yellow fever booster vaccination. The receptor comes from a man aged 18 to 29 who received the YFV17D yellow fever vaccine. CDR3 coding DNA: TGTGCCAGCTACTCGAGCTCCTACGAGCAGTACTTC. Protein sequence: CASYSSSYEQYF.